This T cell receptor beta chain was sequenced during a study of T-cell memory formation after mild COVID-19. Study information: TCR clusters were mostly confined to one donor each.

This clonotype was seen a handful of times. This CDR3 is 14 amino acids long. V lost 1 base to trimming and J lost 4 bases, with 10 bases between them. The germline V gene encodes CDR1 LNHNV and CDR2 YYDKDF (reference sequence). TCRdb re-called the 5' RACE reads through MiXCR, storing one row per CDR3 protein. This sample has 410,000 or so distinct CDR3 sequences, with 20% to 30% found just once. This chain connects TRBV15 to TRBJ1-2; D is undetermined. Sequencing was performed on PBMCs or a T cell subset sorted from them (not recorded which). This TCR derives from an adult woman who had mild COVID-19 (a few samples of this study predate the infection). Cell type and time point are not known. The CDR3 sequence is CATSRGRISYGYTF. The CDR3 region has the DNA TGTGCCACCAGCAGAGGACGTATCTCCTATGGCTACACCTTC.